At least ten counts were recorded for the clone carrying this T cell receptor beta chain. The target antigen is unknown. This record comes from a study of T cells in Graves' hyperthyroidism and ophthalmopathy. Study details: Any treatment followed the collection of peripheral blood at initial diagnosis.

Recently diagnosed hyperthyroidism of less than 2 months' duration affected patients aged 18 to 65. Germline lookup yields CDR1 SGHRS and CDR2 YFSETQ. This CDR3 spans 15 amino acids. V dropped 2 bases and J dropped 7; count of bases not matched to a gene: 6. Amplification yielded TCR beta CDR3 regions, with RNA transcripts as the source. In the first-round RT-PCR of the TCR CDR3, the HTBI primer set was used. TCRdb reanalysed the multiplex PCR reads using MiXCR and keeps one entry per CDR3 protein. The table has about 180,000 distinct CDR3 sequences, around 15% seen once. Study-wide results and caveats: Most thyroid clonotypes expanded above 0.001 appeared in blood too.

The sequencing sample was made of blood. The chain recombines TRBV5-1 with TRBJ1-6, with 7 bases identical to TRBD1. This sequence originates from a woman in her forties or fifties with Graves' hyperthyroidism. CDR3: CASSFGGGENSPLHF. The CDR3 DNA sequence: TGCGCCAGCAGCTTTGGAGGGGGCGAGAATTCACCCCTCCACTTT.